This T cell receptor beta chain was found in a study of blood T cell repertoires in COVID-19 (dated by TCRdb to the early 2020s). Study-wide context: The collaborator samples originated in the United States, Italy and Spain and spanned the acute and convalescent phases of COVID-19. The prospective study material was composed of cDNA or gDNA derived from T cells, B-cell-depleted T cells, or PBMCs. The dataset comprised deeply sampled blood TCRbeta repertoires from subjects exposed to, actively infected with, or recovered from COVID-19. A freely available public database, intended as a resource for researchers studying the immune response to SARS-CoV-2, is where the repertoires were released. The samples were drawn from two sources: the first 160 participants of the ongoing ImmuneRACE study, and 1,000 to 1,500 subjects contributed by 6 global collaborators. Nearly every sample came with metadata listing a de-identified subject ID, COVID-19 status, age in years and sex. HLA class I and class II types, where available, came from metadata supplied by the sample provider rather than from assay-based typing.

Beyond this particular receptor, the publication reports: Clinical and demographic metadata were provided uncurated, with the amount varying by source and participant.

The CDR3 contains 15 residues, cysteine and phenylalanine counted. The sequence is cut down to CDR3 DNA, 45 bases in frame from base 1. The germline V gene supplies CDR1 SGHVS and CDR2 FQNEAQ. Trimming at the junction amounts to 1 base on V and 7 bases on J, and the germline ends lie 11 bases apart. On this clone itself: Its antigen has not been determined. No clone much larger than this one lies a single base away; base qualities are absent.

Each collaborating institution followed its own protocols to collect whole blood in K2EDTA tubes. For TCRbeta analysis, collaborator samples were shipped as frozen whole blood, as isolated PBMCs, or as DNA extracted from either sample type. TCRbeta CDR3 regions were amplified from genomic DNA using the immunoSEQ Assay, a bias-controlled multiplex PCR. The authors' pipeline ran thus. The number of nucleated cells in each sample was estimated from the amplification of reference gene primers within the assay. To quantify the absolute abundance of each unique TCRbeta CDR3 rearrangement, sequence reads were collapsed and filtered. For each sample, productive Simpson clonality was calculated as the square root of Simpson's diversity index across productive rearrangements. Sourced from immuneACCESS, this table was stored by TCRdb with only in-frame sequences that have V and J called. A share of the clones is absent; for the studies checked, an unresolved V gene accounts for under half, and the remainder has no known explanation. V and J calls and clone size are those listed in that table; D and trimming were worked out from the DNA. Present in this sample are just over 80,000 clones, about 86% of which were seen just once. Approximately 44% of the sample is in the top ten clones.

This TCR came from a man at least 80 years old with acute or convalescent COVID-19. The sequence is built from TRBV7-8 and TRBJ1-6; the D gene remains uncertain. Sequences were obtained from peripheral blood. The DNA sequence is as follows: TGTGCCAGCAGCTTAGATGCGGGGTCAAATTCACCCCTCCACTTT. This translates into CASSLDAGSNSPLHF.